A single sample gave rise to the 28 T cell receptor beta chains below, sequenced in a study of CD8+CD57+ T cells in acquired aplastic anemia. Genomic DNA templated the TCR beta VDJ and CDR3 profiling. MiXCR was run by TCRdb on the reads, yielding one entry per CDR3 protein. The sample consists of approximately 150,000 distinct CDR3 sequences, 70% to 75% of them appearing once. Sequencing involved patients with CD8+CD57+ cell expansion previously shown by flow cytometry. Input material: sorted CD4+, CD8+, or CD8+CD57+ T cells (not recorded which) from PBMCs. These receptors were collected from a human donor with aplastic anemia.

The J gene is TRBJ2-7, the V gene TRBV15, with no clear D. Per germline, CDR1 LNHNV and CDR2 YYDKDF (reference sequence). CDR3 length: 15 amino acids. V shed 0 bases and J shed 6 bases, with 15 bases lying between them. The CDR3 sequence: CATSRDRAETSEQYF. Here the CDR3 DNA reads TGTGCCACCAGCAGAGATCGGGCAGAAACGAGCGAGCAGTACTTC.

The chain has TRBV20-1 and TRBJ1-6; possibly TRBD1 for D (5 bases). From germline, CDR1 is DFQATT and CDR2 SNEGSKA (reference sequence). This CDR3 comprises 17 residues. Trimming removed 3 bases at V and 0 bases at J, with 15 bases between. CDR3 protein: CSARGPLLDSYNSPLHF. CDR3 nucleotide sequence: TGCAGTGCTAGGGGACCTCTATTGGACTCCTATAATTCACCCCTCCACTTT.

CDR3 sequence (DNA): TGTGCCAGCAGTGAATCCAGGAGGAACACCGGGGAGCTGTTTTTT. This sequence encodes CASSESRRNTGELFF. The chain combines TRBV2 with TRBJ2-2, with D hard to call. This CDR3 has 15 amino acids. Germline lookup yields CDR1 SNHLY and CDR2 FYNNEI. The germline V and J ends were trimmed by 2 bases and 1 base, with 8 bases remaining between them.

The chain recombines TRBV9 with TRBJ2-3, with D uncertain. The CDR3 extends over 12 amino acids. The V end lost 6 bases, the J end lost 5 bases, and 10 bases lay between the germline ends. Germline-derived CDR1 and CDR2 are SGDLS and YYNGEE. CDR3 bases: TGTGCCAGCACCCCCGGAGAAGATACGCAGTATTTT. The encoded protein is CASTPGEDTQYF.

The chain combines TRBV27 with TRBJ2-1, with 7 positions matching TRBD2. The V gene's germline CDR1 is MNHEY and CDR2 SMNVEV (reference sequence). With V trimmed by 5 bases and J by 0 bases, 7 bases remained unmatched. The CDR3 totals 16 residues. CDR3 DNA: TGTGCCAGCAGTGAAAGCGGGGCGAGCTCCTACAATGAGCAGTTCTTC. This sequence encodes CASSESGASSYNEQFF.

The chain combines TRBV2 with TRBJ2-7, with TRBD1 identical over 7 bases. The V gene end was trimmed by 11 bases and the J gene end by 0 bases; junction bases not matched to a gene: 10. The germline V gene has CDR1 SNHLY and CDR2 FYNNEI. The CDR3 sequence is 14 residues long. The CDR3 is CAGTIGDSSYEQYF. In nucleotides, the CDR3 is TGTGCCGGGACGATAGGGGACAGCTCCTACGAGCAGTACTTC.

Only one count was recorded for this clonotype. The rearrangement joins TRBV19 to TRBJ1-3, with a tentative D call TRBD1 (5 bases). Trimming took 6 bases from V and 1 from J, leaving 10 bases between them. The CDR3 has 14 amino acids. CDR1 and CDR2 from the germline V gene are LNHDA and SQIVND (reference sequence). DNA for the CDR3: TGTGCCAGTAGGGTCGACAGATCTGGAAACACCATATATTTT. Its protein is CASRVDRSGNTIYF.

As DNA, the CDR3 is TGTGCCAGCAGCGCCGAGGGCTACAATGAGCAGTTCTTC. Translation: CASSAEGYNEQFF. V usage is TRBV7-8 and J usage is TRBJ2-1, with a tentative D call TRBD2 (5 bases). V was pared by 5 bases and J by 3 bases, with 8 bases between. The CDR3 consists of 13 residues. The germline gives CDR1 SGHVS, CDR2 FQNEAQ.

This chain uses TRBV7-9 with TRBJ1-1, with 7 bases fitting TRBD1. The CDR3 totals 13 residues. Looked up from germline, CDR1 is SEHNR and CDR2 is FQNEAQ (reference sequence). The J segment lost 8 bases and the V segment lost 5 bases, leaving 8 bases of the junction unmatched. The CDR3 loop is CASSPQGSLEAFF. The CDR3 region has the DNA TGTGCCAGCAGCCCACAGGGGTCCCTCGAAGCTTTCTTT.

The chain recombines TRBV6-1 with TRBJ2-7, with D perhaps being TRBD1 or TRBD2 (5 bases each). V lost 6 bases and J 6 bases, leaving 12 bases between the germline ends. The CDR3 extends over 12 amino acids. The germline V gene encodes CDR1 MNHNS and CDR2 SASEGT. The CDR3 sequence is CASRGPNGEQYF. CDR3 bases: TGTGCCAGCAGGGGACCCAACGGCGAGCAGTACTTC.

V gene TRBV20-1 combines with J gene TRBJ2-3; D is undetermined. Trimming shortened V by 0 bases and J by 6 bases, and 7 bases separated the two germline ends. Germline CDR1 DFQATT, CDR2 SNEGSKA (reference sequence). The CDR3 is 12 amino acids. In nucleotides, the CDR3 is TGCAGTGCTAGAGACAGACCTGATACGCAGTATTTT. It specifies CSARDRPDTQYF.

This chain uses TRBV15 with TRBJ2-5, with 7 bases that match TRBD1. The CDR3 totals 13 residues. Trimming cost V 3 bases and J 7 bases; bases outside gene matches: 5. Germline V gene sequence: CDR1 LNHNV, CDR2 YYDKDF (reference sequence). CDR3 coding DNA: TGTGCCACCAGCAGGGGGACAGCCGGGACCCAGTACTTC. Protein: CATSRGTAGTQYF.

The chain has TRBV2 and TRBJ2-1; no definite D call. Germline CDR1 reads SNHLY; CDR2 reads FYNNEI. This CDR3 is 14 amino acids long. With 5 bases removed from V and 9 bases from J, the gap between germline ends came to 17 bases. CDR3 amino acids: CASSRIDGLGEQFF. CDR3 sequence (DNA): TGTGCCAGCAGTCGGATAGACGGTTTGGGTGAGCAGTTCTTC.

This chain joins TRBV7-2 and TRBJ2-7, with a tentative D call TRBD2 (6 bases). This CDR3 spans 15 amino acids. The germline CDR1 and CDR2 sequences are SGHTA and FQGNSA. Trimming removed 5 bases at V and 7 bases at J, with 21 bases between. The CDR3 nucleotides are TGTGCCAGCAGCGGCCGACTAGTACGGTCGGGTGAGCAGTACTTC. The encoded protein is CASSGRLVRSGEQYF. Full variable domain (outside the CDR3, taken from reference TRBV7-2 and TRBJ2-7): GAGVSQSPSNKVTEKGKDVELRCDPISGHTALYWYRQSLGQGLEFLIYFQGNSAPDKSGLPSDRFSAERTGGSVSTLTIQRTQQEDSAVYLCASSGRLVRSGEQYFGPGTRLTVT.

A word on this clonotype: At one end the junction does not follow the germline gene, possibly because of a read error. This chain joins TRBV10-3 and TRBJ2-7; D may be TRBD1 or TRBD2 (5 bases each). Germline V gene data show CDR1 as ENHRY and CDR2 as SYGVKD. This CDR3 comprises 17 residues. The CDR3 DNA sequence: TGTGCCAGCAGTTTAACCGTTGCGCCAGAGGGACCATACGAGCAGTACTTC. Its protein product is CASSLTVAPEGPYEQYF.

CDR3 amino acids: CASRGTGNQPQHF. The CDR3 DNA is TGTGCCAGCAGGGGGACGGGAAATCAGCCCCAGCATTTT. The chain employs TRBV2 and TRBJ1-5; tentative D call: TRBD1 (5 bases). Trimming took 6 bases from V and 4 from J, leaving 10 bases between them. The CDR3 covers 13 residues. CDR1 and CDR2 from the germline V gene are SNHLY and FYNNEI.

This clonotype has a handful of counts. The junction shows a germline mismatch at one end, possibly a read error. The V and J genes are TRBV20-1 and TRBJ1-2; 8 bases line up with TRBD1. CDR1 is DFQATT and CDR2 is SNEGSKA in the germline V gene (reference sequence). The CDR3 has 12 amino acids. In DNA, the CDR3 is TGCAGTGCCAGAGACAGGGGCTATGGCTACACCTTC. It encodes CSARDRGYGYTF.

This rearrangement joins TRBV20-1 to TRBJ2-7; D possibly corresponds to TRBD1 (6 bases). Germline V gives CDR1 DFQATT, CDR2 SNEGSKA (reference sequence). The CDR3 runs 11 residues. V lost 4 bases and J 5 bases, leaving 9 bases between the germline ends. The CDR3 reads CSATGVHEQYF. For the CDR3, the DNA is TGCAGTGCTACAGGGGTTCACGAGCAGTACTTC.

This chain connects TRBV25-1 to TRBJ2-1; unclear D gene. Between the trimmed V and J ends, which lost 1 base and 9 bases, there was a span of 7 bases. The CDR3 covers 12 residues. Germline lookup yields CDR1 MGHDK and CDR2 SYGVNS. The CDR3 DNA reads TGTGCCAGCAGTGAATCGAAGATTGAGCAGTTCTTC. Its protein is CASSESKIEQFF.

The chain employs TRBV24-1 and TRBJ2-5, with D perhaps TRBD1 (6 bases). V gave up 0 bases and J gave up 5 bases, with 6 bases separating them. Per the germline V gene, CDR1 is KGHDR and CDR2 is SFDVKD. The CDR3 contains 13 residues. The chain's CDR3 is CATSDLQGETQYF. CDR3 nucleotides: TGTGCCACCAGTGATTTGCAGGGGGAGACCCAGTACTTC.

Remarks on this clonotype: At one of its ends the junction is not consistent with the germline gene, which may arise from a read error. The rearrangement uses TRBV5-1 and TRBJ2-5; possible D gene TRBD2, 5 bases. CDR1 SGHRS and CDR2 YFSETQ come from the germline V gene. The length of the CDR3 is 14 residues. This CDR3 reads CASSLVIRGETQYF. CDR3 bases: TGTGCCAGCAGCTTAGTTATACGAGGGGAGACCCAGTACTTC.

The V gene is TRBV24-1, the J gene TRBJ1-2; tentative D call: TRBD1 (5 bases). This CDR3 contains 14 residues. The V end was cut by 3 bases, the J end by 2 bases, with 9 bases between. Germline assignment: CDR1 KGHDR and CDR2 SFDVKD. CDR3 protein: CATSDPGPNYGYTF. The DNA of the CDR3 is TGTGCCACCAGTGATCCGGGACCCAACTATGGCTACACCTTC.

V is TRBV11-2 and J is TRBJ1-2; a possible D gene is TRBD1 (5 bases). With 2 bases removed from V and 0 bases from J, the gap between germline ends came to 10 bases. The CDR3 has 15 amino acids. CDR1 is SGHAT and CDR2 is FQNNGV in the germline V gene. This chain's CDR3 is CASSLYPTANYGYTF. CDR3 DNA sequence: TGTGCCAGCAGCTTATATCCGACAGCTAACTATGGCTACACCTTC.

The rearrangement uses TRBV20-1 and TRBJ2-5; D is unresolved. Looked up from germline, CDR1 is DFQATT and CDR2 is SNEGSKA (reference sequence). Trimming took off 5 bases at V and 5 bases at J, with 15 bases between the two ends. CDR3 length: 13 amino acids. This CDR3 is CSAYPVGFETQYF. The DNA for the CDR3 is TGCAGTGCTTACCCGGTGGGCTTTGAGACCCAGTACTTC.

The CDR3 DNA is TGCAGCGTTCATGACGGGCTCACCTACGAGCAGTACTTC. This gives the protein CSVHDGLTYEQYF. The rearrangement uses TRBV29-1 and TRBJ2-7; D is unresolved. The length of the CDR3 is 13 residues. From germline, CDR1 is SQVTM and CDR2 ANQGSEA. V lost 5 bases to trimming and J lost 2 bases, with 13 bases between them.

This clonotype was seen only a few times. The chain has TRBV7-9 and TRBJ1-1; TRBD1 aligns across 9 bases. CDR3 length equals 15 residues. The junction had 5 bases not matched to a gene; V was cut back by 4 bases and J by 2 bases. Germline CDR1 SEHNR, CDR2 FQNEAQ (reference sequence). For the CDR3, the DNA is TGTGCCAGCAGCTCAACAGGGGGCAGTAACACTGAAGCTTTCTTT. It translates to CASSSTGGSNTEAFF.

The chain couples TRBV2 to TRBJ1-1; TRBD1 is a possible D gene (6 bases). The CDR3 loop spans 14 amino acids. The ends were cut back, 6 bases at V and 1 base at J, with 12 bases in the middle. CDR1 SNHLY and CDR2 FYNNEI come from the germline V gene. CDR3 coding DNA: TGTGCCAGCAGGAGGGACATGTCGAACACTGAAGCTTTCTTT. Protein sequence: CASRRDMSNTEAFF.

The CDR3 region is CSAWDSVYGYTF. CDR3 nucleotides: TGCAGCGCCTGGGACAGCGTATACGGCTACACCTTC. This chain joins TRBV29-1 and TRBJ1-2; TRBD1 matches 7 bases. The CDR3 runs 12 residues. CDR1 and CDR2 from the germline V gene are SQVTM and ANQGSEA. V dropped 7 bases and J dropped 8; count of bases not matched to a gene: 10.